This T cell receptor beta chain was retrieved from a study of identical twins. Study observations and caveats: The abundant beta clonotypes from cord blood had fewer insertions, and memory repertoires had none of this.

The germline V gene encodes CDR1 LGHNA and CDR2 YNFKEQ. Trimming took 0 bases from V and 6 from J, leaving 16 bases between them. CDR3 length: 16 residues. TCRdb independently ran MiXCR on the 5' RACE reads; one entry per CDR3 protein. The sample holds roughly 710,000 distinct CDR3 sequences, 5.5% to 7.5% seen once. This clonotype was seen repeatedly, ten times or more. Its antigen is not identified. Healthy Caucasians supplied all donations. The clonotype originates from a man between 18 and 29 years old in good health. The V gene is TRBV4-2, the J gene TRBJ2-3; weak D call: TRBD2 (5 bases). The sample was naive T cells sorted from blood. CDR3 in DNA: TGTGCCAGCAGCCAAGAGGTAGCGCGGCAGTCGGATACGCAGTATTTT. It yields the protein CASSQEVARQSDTQYF.